One sample yielded the 24 T cell receptor beta chains listed below, sequenced in a study of T cell responses to AZD1222 COVID-19 vaccine. Profiling relied on immunoSEQ multiplex PCR, and the TCRdb table lists in-frame clones only, not all of them. The sample lists about 53,000 clones, roughly 87% occurring once. Sample: peripheral blood, taken 28 days after the second AZD1222 dose. All receptors come from an adult who received the AZD1222 COVID-19 vaccine.

The chain recombines TRBV19 with TRBJ2-7, with TRBD1 matching 9 bases. With V trimmed by 6 bases and J by 3 bases, 6 bases remained unmatched. Germline CDR1 reads LNHDA; CDR2 reads SQIVND (reference sequence). The CDR3 is 14 amino acids. CDR3 DNA sequence: TGTGCCAGTAGCCCGGGACAGGGAGGCTACGAGCAGTACTTC. As protein: CASSPGQGGYEQYF. Looking up the rest from reference TRBV19 and TRBJ2-7 gives the full variable domain: DGGITQSPKYLFRKEGQNVTLSCEQNLNHDAMYWYRQDPGQGLRLIYYSQIVNDFQKGDIAEGYSVSREKKESFPLTVTSAQKNPTAFYLCASSPGQGGYEQYFGPGTRLTVT.

V gene TRBV18 combines with J gene TRBJ1-1; TRBD1 is a possible D gene (5 bases). The germline CDR1 and CDR2 sequences are KGHSH and LQKENI. The germline V and J ends were trimmed by 6 bases and 11 bases, with 19 bases remaining between them. The CDR3 totals 13 residues. The CDR3 sequence: CASSGGRGIEAFF. CDR3 nucleotide sequence: TGTGCCAGCTCCGGGGGAAGAGGGATAGAGGCTTTCTTT. Full variable domain (rest looked up from reference TRBV18 and TRBJ1-1): NAGVMQNPRHLVRRRGQEARLRCSPMKGHSHVYWYRQLPEEGLKFMVYLQKENIIDESGMPKERFSAEFPKEGPSILRIQQVVRGDSAAYFCASSGGRGIEAFFGQGTRLTVV.

V gene TRBV24-1 combines with J gene TRBJ2-7, with a possible D match to TRBD1 (5 bases). The V end lost 3 bases, the J end lost 7 bases, and 15 bases lay between the germline ends. The V gene's germline CDR1 is KGHDR and CDR2 SFDVKD. CDR3 length equals 14 residues. DNA for the CDR3: TGTGCCACCAGTGATGGGGCAACCCTTCGGGAGCAGTACTTC. It is translated as CATSDGATLREQYF.

The chain has TRBV28 and TRBJ1-1; D is possibly TRBD1 (5 bases). Germline CDR1 reads MDHEN; CDR2 reads SYDVKM. The CDR3 has 13 amino acids. The V gene lost 5 bases and the J gene lost 5 bases, with 12 bases spanning the gap. The CDR3 protein is CASSPGGGTEAFF. As DNA, the CDR3 is TGTGCCAGCAGTCCCGGGGGGGGAACTGAAGCTTTCTTT.

The V call is TRBV4-2, the J call TRBJ2-6; D could derive from TRBD1 or TRBD2 (6 bases each). CDR1 and CDR2 (germline): LGHNA, YNFKEQ. Trimming cost V 1 base and J 5 bases, with 15 bases left between them. The CDR3 consists of 17 residues. The CDR3 loop reads CASSQGTGALWANVLTF. CDR3 bases: TGTGCCAGCAGCCAAGGGACGGGGGCTCTCTGGGCCAACGTCCTGACTTTC.

The chain joins TRBV19 to TRBJ1-2, with TRBD1 matching 8 bases. The V and J ends lost 3 bases and 1 base, in that order; junction bases with no gene match: 10. The germline gives CDR1 LNHDA, CDR2 SQIVND (reference sequence). The CDR3 spans 17 residues. CDR3 nucleotides: TGTGCCAGTAGTATCCGACAGGGGCGCAGCATTAACTATGGCTACACCTTC. It yields the protein CASSIRQGRSINYGYTF. The variable domain in full, with the rest retrieved from reference TRBV19 and TRBJ1-2, is DGGITQSPKYLFRKEGQNVTLSCEQNLNHDAMYWYRQDPGQGLRLIYYSQIVNDFQKGDIAEGYSVSREKKESFPLTVTSAQKNPTAFYLCASSIRQGRSINYGYTFGSGTRLTVV.

The rearrangement links TRBV6-1 to TRBJ1-2; D remains unclear. Trimming removed 1 base from V and 4 bases from J, with 4 bases in between. The CDR3 totals 12 residues. The germline V gene encodes CDR1 MNHNS and CDR2 SASEGT. Here the CDR3 DNA reads TGTGCCAGCAGTGAAGGGGTCTATGGCTACACCTTC. It yields the protein CASSEGVYGYTF.

The V gene is TRBV27, the J gene TRBJ2-1, with 8 bases matching TRBD2. The CDR3 has 15 residues. Germline values: CDR1 MNHEY, CDR2 SMNVEV (reference sequence). V gave up 6 bases and J gave up 6 bases; unmatched junction bases: 10. The CDR3 sequence: CASRKSGRGLNEQFF. The DNA of the CDR3 is TGTGCCAGCAGAAAAAGCGGGAGAGGGCTCAATGAGCAGTTCTTC.

This sequence joins TRBV6-5 and TRBJ1-5; 10 bases line up with TRBD1. The V and J ends lost 5 bases and 7 bases, in that order; junction bases with no gene match: 8. Germline V CDR1 and CDR2: MNHEY, SVGAGI. The CDR3 covers 15 residues. The CDR3 sequence: CASSQMTGGDQPQHF. CDR3 nucleotides: TGTGCCAGCAGTCAAATGACAGGGGGCGACCAGCCCCAGCATTTT.

The chain links TRBV28 to TRBJ1-6, with a possible D match to TRBD1 (6 bases). CDR1 MDHEN and CDR2 SYDVKM come from the germline V gene. CDR3 length: 15 amino acids. Trimming removed 8 bases at V and 14 bases at J, with 25 bases between. The CDR3 protein is CASGDQGPLSMALHF. CDR3 nucleotide sequence: TGTGCCAGCGGGGATCAGGGGCCCCTGAGTATGGCCCTCCACTTT.

The chain has TRBV5-1 and TRBJ1-1; 7 nucleotides line up with TRBD1. This CDR3 has 14 residues. CDR1 SGHRS and CDR2 YFSETQ come from the germline V gene. J gave up 1 base and V 4 bases, and 4 bases lay outside the gene matches. The CDR3 DNA follows: TGCGCCAGCAGCGTCGGGACAGCGAACACTGAAGCTTTCTTT. The encoded protein is CASSVGTANTEAFF. Combining the CDR3 with reference TRBV5-1 and TRBJ1-1 gives the whole variable domain KAGVTQTPRYLIKTRGQQVTLSCSPISGHRSVSWYQQTPGQGLQFLFEYFSETQRNKGNFPGRFSGRQFSNSRSEMNVSTLELGDSALYLCASSVGTANTEAFFGQGTRLTVV.

This clone was seen once. This chain connects TRBV5-4 to TRBJ2-6, with 7 positions matching TRBD2. This CDR3 has 15 amino acids. Per germline, CDR1 SGHNT and CDR2 YYREEE (reference sequence). Germline trimming cut 5 bases from V and 0 bases from J; bases unmatched to any gene: 2. CDR3 loop: CASSWEGSGANVLTF. CDR3 nucleotides: TGTGCCAGCAGTTGGGAGGGCTCTGGGGCCAACGTCCTGACTTTC. Looking up the rest from reference TRBV5-4 and TRBJ2-6 gives the full variable domain: ETGVTQSPTHLIKTRGQQVTLRCSSQSGHNTVSWYQQALGQGPQFIFQYYREEENGRGNFPPRFSGLQFPNYSSELNVNALELDDSALYLCASSWEGSGANVLTFGAGSRLTVL.

J is TRBJ2-5 and V is TRBV11-2, with TRBD2 as a possible D gene (6 bases). The CDR3 totals 14 residues. CDR1 and CDR2 (germline): SGHAT, FQNNGV. The V end lost 5 bases, the J end lost 2 bases, and 12 bases lay between the germline ends. Here the CDR3 reads CASSQSGPQETQYF. The CDR3 DNA sequence: TGTGCCAGCAGCCAAAGCGGGCCTCAAGAGACCCAGTACTTC.

This chain uses TRBV7-9 with TRBJ2-5; D is perhaps TRBD2 (7 bases). The CDR3 contains 15 residues. Germline CDR1 reads SEHNR; CDR2 reads FQNEAQ (reference sequence). Trimming left V 4 bases short and J 6 bases short, with 18 bases between. CDR3 sequence reads: CASSSLGGRAKTQYF. The CDR3 DNA sequence: TGTGCCAGCAGCTCCCTGGGGGGGCGGGCCAAGACCCAGTACTTC.

This chain links TRBV5-1 with TRBJ2-1; tentative D call: TRBD1 (6 bases). The V end lost 4 bases, the J end lost 9 bases, and 17 bases lay between the germline ends. The CDR3 spans 14 residues. Germline CDR1 and CDR2: SGHRS and YFSETQ. The CDR3, as DNA: TGCGCCAGCAGCACCGGCAGGGGTAAAGGTGAGCAGTTCTTC. This encodes CASSTGRGKGEQFF.

The gene calls are TRBV14 and TRBJ2-2; D not certain. The ends were cut back, 4 bases at V and 0 bases at J, with 9 bases in the middle. CDR3 size: 15 residues. Per germline, CDR1 SGHDN and CDR2 FVKESK. The CDR3 DNA reads as TGTGCCAGCAGCCCCCGGGCCTCGAACACCGGGGAGCTGTTTTTT. Encoded protein: CASSPRASNTGELFF.

CDR3 amino acids: CASSQAPNSGRDEQYF. CDR3 sequence (DNA): TGCGCCAGCAGCCAAGCCCCGAATAGCGGGAGAGACGAGCAGTACTTC. The chain joins TRBV4-1 to TRBJ2-7; 9 nucleotides align to TRBD2. The CDR3 spans 16 residues. Germline CDR1 is MGHRA and CDR2 is YSYEKL. V was pared by 1 base and J by 5 bases, with 9 bases of the junction left unmatched.

This clone was picked up a small number of times. This rearrangement joins TRBV6-6 to TRBJ2-2; D might be TRBD1 (6 bases). V lost 11 bases and J 3 bases, leaving 16 bases between the germline ends. CDR3 length equals 14 residues. Germline V gene sequence: CDR1 MNHNY, CDR2 SVGAGI (reference sequence). CDR3 amino acids: CAGHPGTHTGELFF. The DNA for the CDR3 is TGTGCCGGCCACCCCGGGACACACACCGGGGAGCTGTTTTTT.

The chain links TRBV19 to TRBJ1-3; unclear D gene. CDR1 is LNHDA, CDR2 SQIVND, per germline (reference sequence). The V end lost 5 bases, the J end lost 2 bases, and 13 bases lay between the germline ends. The CDR3 totals 15 residues. For the CDR3, the DNA is TGTGCCAGTAGTGTTACAGCGGTGGCTGGAAACACCATATATTTT. Translating gives CASSVTAVAGNTIYF.

This chain joins TRBV5-1 and TRBJ2-7, with 8 bases that match TRBD2. CDR3 length equals 14 residues. Looked up from germline, CDR1 is SGHRS and CDR2 is YFSETQ. Trimming removed 2 bases from V and 7 bases from J; junction bases left unmatched: 8. The CDR3 protein is CASSLAGAGREQYF. The CDR3 DNA sequence: TGCGCCAGCAGCTTAGCGGGAGCCGGGCGTGAGCAGTACTTC.

In this sample, this clone turned up once. V is TRBV19 and J is TRBJ2-7; weak D call: TRBD2 (6 bases). The germline V gene has CDR1 LNHDA and CDR2 SQIVND (reference sequence). Trimming removed 4 bases from V and 1 base from J, with 17 bases in between. The CDR3 extends over 16 amino acids. Written as DNA, the CDR3 is TGTGCCAGTAGTAGGGGGACCACGGCGGGATCCTACGAGCAGTACTTC. Protein: CASSRGTTAGSYEQYF.

The genes are TRBV24-1 and TRBJ2-7; D is tentatively TRBD1 or TRBD2 (5 bases each). CDR3 size: 15 residues. V was clipped by 4 bases and J by 3 bases, with 15 bases between them. Germline lookup yields CDR1 KGHDR and CDR2 SFDVKD. The CDR3 region is CATSDRGPRHYEQYF. The CDR3 bases are TGTGCCACCAGTGACCGGGGACCCCGACACTACGAGCAGTACTTC.

This chain connects TRBV28 to TRBJ1-5, with D unresolved. This CDR3 region has 15 residues. Trimming removed 1 base from V and 5 bases from J, with 12 bases in between. Germline CDR1 MDHEN, CDR2 SYDVKM. The CDR3 here is CASSLLAGWDQPQHF. In DNA form, the CDR3 reads TGTGCCAGCAGTTTATTGGCAGGATGGGATCAGCCCCAGCATTTT.

J is TRBJ2-2 and V is TRBV2; TRBD2 is a possible D gene (5 bases). There are 16 residues in the CDR3. Trimming pared 0 bases from V and 2 bases from J, leaving 10 bases between. CDR1 is SNHLY and CDR2 is FYNNEI in the germline V gene. The CDR3 nucleotides are TGTGCCAGCAGTGAAGCGCACGGACTCAACACCGGGGAGCTGTTTTTT. It encodes CASSEAHGLNTGELFF.